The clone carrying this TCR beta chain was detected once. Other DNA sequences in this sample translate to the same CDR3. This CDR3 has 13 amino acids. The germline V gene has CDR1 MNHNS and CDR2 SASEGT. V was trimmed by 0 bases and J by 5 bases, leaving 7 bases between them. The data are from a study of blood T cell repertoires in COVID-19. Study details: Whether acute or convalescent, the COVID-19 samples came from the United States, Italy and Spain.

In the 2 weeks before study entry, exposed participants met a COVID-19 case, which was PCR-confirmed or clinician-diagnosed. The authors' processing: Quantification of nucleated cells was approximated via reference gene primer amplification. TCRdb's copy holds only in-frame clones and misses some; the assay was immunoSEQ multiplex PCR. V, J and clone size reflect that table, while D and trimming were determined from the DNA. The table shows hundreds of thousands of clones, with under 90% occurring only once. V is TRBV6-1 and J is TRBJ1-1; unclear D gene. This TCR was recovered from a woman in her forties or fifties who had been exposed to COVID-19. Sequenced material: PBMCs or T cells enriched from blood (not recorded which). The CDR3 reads CASSEAGRTEAFF. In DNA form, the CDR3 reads TGTGCCAGCAGTGAAGCGGGGAGAACTGAAGCTTTCTTT.